The rows below give T cell receptor beta chains drawn from one sample of a study of blood T cells in healthy people across ages. TCRdb re-called the 5' RACE reads through MiXCR, storing one row per CDR3 protein. The table shows about 600,000 distinct CDR3 sequences, with 45% to 55% occurring only once. The sequencing input was blood. The origin of the receptors is a man older than 75 in good health. The CDR3 runs from the conserved cysteine through the conserved F or W. The order of the fields is CDR3 DNA, CDR3 protein, clone size, D gene, V gene, J gene. D genes are given only for firm matches. Size is omitted from some rows. Given values are once, few, many or a class for expanded clones.

CDR3nt: TGTGCTAGCGCTCGGGGATTCTCCTACGAGCAGTACTTC
CDR3aa: CASARGFSYEQYF
abundance: -
d_gene: -
v_gene: TRBV12-5
j_gene: TRBJ2-7

CDR3nt: TGCGCCAGCACTCTGGATGGAGCCTCCTACAATGAGCAGTTCTTC
CDR3aa: CASTLDGASYNEQFF
abundance: -
d_gene: -
v_gene: TRBV5-1
j_gene: TRBJ2-1

CDR3nt: TGTGCCAGCGCGTCCGGTTGGGACACTGAAGCTTTCTTT
CDR3aa: CASASGWDTEAFF
abundance: -
d_gene: -
v_gene: TRBV6-1
j_gene: TRBJ1-1

CDR3nt: TGTGCCAGCAGTGACCTAGGAGGGTCAGATACGCAGTATTTT
CDR3aa: CASSDLGGSDTQYF
abundance: -
d_gene: -
v_gene: TRBV6-4
j_gene: TRBJ2-3

CDR3nt: TGCGCCAGCGGCCCACTAGCGTTAAGCACAGATACGCAGTATTTT
CDR3aa: CASGPLALSTDTQYF
abundance: -
d_gene: TRBD2
v_gene: TRBV5-1
j_gene: TRBJ2-3

CDR3nt: TGTGCCACCCTGGGAGGCAGTTACAATGAGCAGTTCTTC
CDR3aa: CATLGGSYNEQFF
abundance: once
d_gene: -
v_gene: TRBV28
j_gene: TRBJ2-1

CDR3nt: TGTGCCAGCAGTGCCCTCCAGCGGGATACGCAGTATTTT
CDR3aa: CASSALQRDTQYF
abundance: -
d_gene: -
v_gene: TRBV6-6
j_gene: TRBJ2-3

CDR3nt: TGTGCCAGCACTCGGGACTTCTTCTCTGGGGCCAACGTCCTGACTTTC
CDR3aa: CASTRDFFSGANVLTF
abundance: -
d_gene: -
v_gene: TRBV28
j_gene: TRBJ2-6

CDR3nt: TGTGCCAGCAGTCCAGGACAGGGGGCGCTGAAGCAGTACTTC
CDR3aa: CASSPGQGALKQYF
abundance: -
d_gene: TRBD1
v_gene: TRBV7-3
j_gene: TRBJ2-7

CDR3nt: TGTGCCAGCAGAGGCGGGACGGAGGCGGTTGGCTACACCTTC
CDR3aa: CASRGGTEAVGYTF
abundance: -
d_gene: -
v_gene: TRBV28
j_gene: TRBJ1-2

CDR3nt: TGCAGTGCTAGAGATAGGGCAGGGTTTAAGGGCTACACCTTC
CDR3aa: CSARDRAGFKGYTF
abundance: once
d_gene: -
v_gene: TRBV20-1
j_gene: TRBJ1-2

CDR3nt: TGTGCCAGCAGCTTAGGAAGCCTAGGAGAGACCCAGTACTTC
CDR3aa: CASSLGSLGETQYF
abundance: few
d_gene: -
v_gene: TRBV7-9
j_gene: TRBJ2-5

CDR3nt: TGCAGTGCGCGACTAGCGGGAATGAATGAGCAGTTCTTC
CDR3aa: CSARLAGMNEQFF
abundance: few
d_gene: TRBD2
v_gene: TRBV20-1
j_gene: TRBJ2-1

CDR3nt: TGTGCCAGCAGCCTGGGAGGCAACATGAACACTGAAGCTTTCTTT
CDR3aa: CASSLGGNMNTEAFF
abundance: -
d_gene: -
v_gene: TRBV5-5
j_gene: TRBJ1-1

CDR3nt: TGTGCCAGCAGTAGGAGTCTGAACACTGAAGCTTTCTTT
CDR3aa: CASSRSLNTEAFF
abundance: few
d_gene: -
v_gene: TRBV11-1
j_gene: TRBJ1-1

CDR3nt: TGTGCCAGCAGTGATGGACTAGCGGGAGACAATGAGCAGTTCTTC
CDR3aa: CASSDGLAGDNEQFF
abundance: few
d_gene: TRBD2
v_gene: TRBV2
j_gene: TRBJ2-1

CDR3nt: TGCAGTGCGGCACCGACAGGGATCCTTAGGGAGCAGTACTTC
CDR3aa: CSAAPTGILREQYF
abundance: -
d_gene: TRBD1
v_gene: TRBV20-1
j_gene: TRBJ2-5

CDR3nt: TGTGCCAGCAGCTTGGGACAGGGGGTTTATCGAGAGACCCAGTACTTC
CDR3aa: CASSLGQGVYRETQYF
abundance: few
d_gene: TRBD1
v_gene: TRBV7-2
j_gene: TRBJ2-5

CDR3nt: TGTGCCAGCAGCTCCCCGTCGCCGGATTGGACTCCTAGGCCTCCTGGCTACACCTTC
CDR3aa: CASSSPSPDWTPRPPGYTF
abundance: few
d_gene: -
v_gene: TRBV5-6
j_gene: TRBJ1-2

CDR3nt: TGCAGCGTTGATGACAGGGGGAGGGCAGATACGCAGTATTTT
CDR3aa: CSVDDRGRADTQYF
abundance: -
d_gene: TRBD1
v_gene: TRBV29-1
j_gene: TRBJ2-3

CDR3nt: TGTGCCACCGGAGTTTTCGGTCCCCACAATGAGCAGTTCTTC
CDR3aa: CATGVFGPHNEQFF
abundance: many
d_gene: -
v_gene: TRBV6-6
j_gene: TRBJ2-1

CDR3nt: TGTGCCAGCAGCCTATCTGGCGGGAGAGGGACAGATACGCAGTATTTT
CDR3aa: CASSLSGGRGTDTQYF
abundance: -
d_gene: TRBD2
v_gene: TRBV7-2
j_gene: TRBJ2-3

CDR3nt: TGCAGTGCTAAAAAGGATGAGCAGTTCTTC
CDR3aa: CSAKKDEQFF
abundance: -
d_gene: -
v_gene: TRBV20-1
j_gene: TRBJ2-1

CDR3nt: TGCAGTGCTTATGAAGAGACCCAGTACTTC
CDR3aa: CSAYEETQYF
abundance: few
d_gene: -
v_gene: TRBV20-1
j_gene: TRBJ2-5

CDR3nt: TGTGCCAGCAGCCAAGAAGGGACTAGCGGGTGGTCCGGGTACGAGCAGTACTTC
CDR3aa: CASSQEGTSGWSGYEQYF
abundance: many
d_gene: TRBD2
v_gene: TRBV4-2
j_gene: TRBJ2-7

CDR3nt: TGCGCCAGCAGCCAAGCCCTCTCCCTCTATAATTCACCCCTCCACTTT
CDR3aa: CASSQALSLYNSPLHF
abundance: -
d_gene: -
v_gene: TRBV4-3
j_gene: TRBJ1-6

CDR3nt: TGTGCCAGCAGCTTAGGTGCAGGGGGCTCTCAGACCCAGTACTTC
CDR3aa: CASSLGAGGSQTQYF
abundance: -
d_gene: TRBD1
v_gene: TRBV7-9
j_gene: TRBJ2-5

CDR3nt: TGCGCCAGCAGCTCCTCTAGCGGGACAAACAATGAGCAGTTCTTC
CDR3aa: CASSSSSGTNNEQFF
abundance: once
d_gene: TRBD2
v_gene: TRBV5-1
j_gene: TRBJ2-1

CDR3nt: TGCAGCGTGGGGGGACCCGCGGGGGAGCAGTACTTC
CDR3aa: CSVGGPAGEQYF
abundance: few
d_gene: -
v_gene: TRBV29-1
j_gene: TRBJ2-7

CDR3nt: TGTGCCAGCCGCCGCCTGACTGAAAATGCCAATGAGCAGTTCTTC
CDR3aa: CASRRLTENANEQFF
abundance: -
d_gene: -
v_gene: TRBV2
j_gene: TRBJ2-1

CDR3nt: TGCGCCAGCAGCCAATCGGGGCGGGGGGGAAAACTGTTTTTT
CDR3aa: CASSQSGRGGKLFF
abundance: -
d_gene: -
v_gene: TRBV4-3
j_gene: TRBJ1-4

CDR3nt: TGTGCCAGCAGCCCACAGTACAATGAGCAGTTCTTC
CDR3aa: CASSPQYNEQFF
abundance: many
d_gene: -
v_gene: TRBV14
j_gene: TRBJ2-1

CDR3nt: TGTGCCAGCAGCTCCGAGTTTTGGGGGGACAGGAGCGGCGGCTACACCTTC
CDR3aa: CASSSEFWGDRSGGYTF
abundance: few
d_gene: TRBD1
v_gene: TRBV5-5
j_gene: TRBJ1-2

CDR3nt: TGCAGCGTTCTATGGACTAGCGGGAGCCATGAGCAGTTCTTC
CDR3aa: CSVLWTSGSHEQFF
abundance: -
d_gene: TRBD2
v_gene: TRBV29-1
j_gene: TRBJ2-1

CDR3nt: TGTGCCAGCAGGAGATCGGACAGCCTTATGGGGGAGACCCAGTACTTC
CDR3aa: CASRRSDSLMGETQYF
abundance: -
d_gene: -
v_gene: TRBV6-1
j_gene: TRBJ2-5

CDR3nt: TGTGCCAGCAGCCCCTACCGGACTAGCGGGGGCACAGATACGCAGTATTTT
CDR3aa: CASSPYRTSGGTDTQYF
abundance: few
d_gene: TRBD2
v_gene: TRBV3-1
j_gene: TRBJ2-3

CDR3nt: TGTGCCAGCAGCTTAGCGGGACTAGTAGTCGACGAGCAGTACTTC
CDR3aa: CASSLAGLVVDEQYF
abundance: few
d_gene: TRBD2
v_gene: TRBV7-2
j_gene: TRBJ2-7

CDR3nt: TGTGCCAGCAGCCCTAGTGGAAATACGCAGTATTTT
CDR3aa: CASSPSGNTQYF
abundance: few
d_gene: -
v_gene: TRBV7-9
j_gene: TRBJ2-3

CDR3nt: TGTGCCAGCAGCCAAGGACGGGGAACCACAGATACGCAGTATTTT
CDR3aa: CASSQGRGTTDTQYF
abundance: -
d_gene: -
v_gene: TRBV6-2/TRBV6-3
j_gene: TRBJ2-3

CDR3nt: TGTGCCAGCAGCCCCTCCGGGACTAGCGGGTTTAAGCAGTACTTC
CDR3aa: CASSPSGTSGFKQYF
abundance: many
d_gene: TRBD2
v_gene: TRBV6-5
j_gene: TRBJ2-7

CDR3nt: TGTGCCACCAGCAGAGATCTGGCACAGCCCCAGCATTTT
CDR3aa: CATSRDLAQPQHF
abundance: few
d_gene: -
v_gene: TRBV15
j_gene: TRBJ1-5

CDR3nt: TGCAGTGCCCGACTAGCGGGAGTTTGGGAGCAGTTCTTC
CDR3aa: CSARLAGVWEQFF
abundance: -
d_gene: TRBD2
v_gene: TRBV20-1
j_gene: TRBJ2-1

CDR3nt: TGTGCCATCAGTGAGTCGAATGAGCAGTTCTTC
CDR3aa: CAISESNEQFF
abundance: few
d_gene: -
v_gene: TRBV10-3
j_gene: TRBJ2-1

CDR3nt: TGTGCCACCAGCATATCCTTGGGGTCTGCTTTCTTT
CDR3aa: CATSISLGSAFF
abundance: -
d_gene: -
v_gene: TRBV15
j_gene: TRBJ1-1

CDR3nt: TGCAGTGCTAGAGATCCCGGCGGCCAGTTGAATGAGCAGTTCTTC
CDR3aa: CSARDPGGQLNEQFF
abundance: -
d_gene: -
v_gene: TRBV20-1
j_gene: TRBJ2-1

CDR3nt: TGCAGTGCGAAGACAGGGGGCGGTGAAAAACTGTTTTTT
CDR3aa: CSAKTGGGEKLFF
abundance: -
d_gene: TRBD1
v_gene: TRBV20-1
j_gene: TRBJ1-4

CDR3nt: TGTGCCAGCAGAACAGGGGGAGGCTACAATGAGCAGTTCTTC
CDR3aa: CASRTGGGYNEQFF
abundance: -
d_gene: TRBD1
v_gene: TRBV7-8
j_gene: TRBJ2-1

CDR3nt: TGTGCCAGCAGCCTGTGGACTAGCGGGCAAGAGACCCAGTACTTC
CDR3aa: CASSLWTSGQETQYF
abundance: -
d_gene: TRBD2
v_gene: TRBV7-9
j_gene: TRBJ2-5

CDR3nt: TGTGCCAGCAGTCAGCAAGGACCCCGCGGGGTGGATGAGCAGTTCTTC
CDR3aa: CASSQQGPRGVDEQFF
abundance: many
d_gene: -
v_gene: TRBV6-5
j_gene: TRBJ2-1

CDR3nt: TGTGCCATCAACTCTCGGGGACAGGGTAGCACAGATACGCAGTATTTT
CDR3aa: CAINSRGQGSTDTQYF
abundance: -
d_gene: TRBD1
v_gene: TRBV10-3
j_gene: TRBJ2-3

CDR3nt: TGTGCCAGCAGTTTCTCTCTTAGGGACGGGGCTGTCGCCTACGAGCAGTACTTC
CDR3aa: CASSFSLRDGAVAYEQYF
abundance: -
d_gene: -
v_gene: TRBV28
j_gene: TRBJ2-7

CDR3nt: TGCAGTGCTGCCCGGGGGGGGACAAGCTACAATGAGCAGTTCTTC
CDR3aa: CSAARGGTSYNEQFF
abundance: many
d_gene: TRBD2
v_gene: TRBV20-1
j_gene: TRBJ2-1

CDR3nt: TGCAGTGCCCCAAGCAGGCGGACCCAAGAGACCCAGTACTTC
CDR3aa: CSAPSRRTQETQYF
abundance: few
d_gene: -
v_gene: TRBV20-1
j_gene: TRBJ2-5

CDR3nt: TGTGCCAGCAGTTTCGGACTAGCGGGTTACGAGCAGTACTTC
CDR3aa: CASSFGLAGYEQYF
abundance: few
d_gene: TRBD2
v_gene: TRBV2
j_gene: TRBJ2-7

CDR3nt: TGTACCAGCAGTTACTCGGGTGAGACCCAGTACTTC
CDR3aa: CTSSYSGETQYF
abundance: many
d_gene: -
v_gene: TRBV6-6
j_gene: TRBJ2-5